The next 5 T cell receptor beta chains were all read from a single sample in a study of shared clonotypes between healthy human individuals. In the naive CD8 group, cells lacked CD45RO and were positively selected for CCR7, so terminally differentiated effector memory CD45RA+ cells were left out. Assay used: immunoSEQ multiplex PCR; TCRdb lists only in-frame clones, some missing. Found here are about 2.1 million clones, 85% to 95% of them singletons; the top ten hold about 1.7%. The source material was naive CD8+ T cells from PBMCs. These receptors all stem from a young man in good health. Some clones in this sample may be carry-over from other donors' samples.

The chain is built from TRBV4-3 and TRBJ2-7; D unclear. The CDR3 runs 15 residues. V was pared by 0 bases and J by 6 bases, with 15 bases between. The germline V gene encodes CDR1 LGHNA and CDR2 YSLEER. CDR3 DNA: TGCGCCAGCAGCCAAGATCGGGCTCCTCAGTCCGAGCAGTACTTC. Its translation: CASSQDRAPQSEQYF.

The table lists this clone with a few counts. The chain has TRBV7-9 and TRBJ2-7; D unclear. The CDR3 is 11 amino acids. The V gene's germline CDR1 is SEHNR and CDR2 FQNEAQ (reference sequence). The V gene lost 1 base and the J gene lost 5 bases, with 3 bases spanning the gap. This CDR3 reads CASSLVHEQYF. In DNA, the CDR3 is TGTGCCAGCAGCTTAGTCCACGAGCAGTACTTC.

The chain is built from TRBV18 and TRBJ1-5, with D maybe TRBD1 (5 bases). The V and J ends lost 2 bases and 0 bases respectively, with 14 bases between them. Looked up from germline, CDR1 is KGHSH and CDR2 is LQKENI. The CDR3 is 17 residues long. CDR3 sequence reads: CASSPTRQPNSNQPQHF. The CDR3 region has the DNA TGTGCCAGCTCACCAACGCGACAGCCGAATAGCAATCAGCCCCAGCATTTT.

The chain uses TRBV10-2 and TRBJ2-1; D is ambiguous. The germline CDR1 and CDR2 sequences are WSHSY and SAAADI. The CDR3 consists of 15 residues. V lost 4 bases, J lost 1 base, and 11 bases lay in between. The CDR3 region is CASSAHLGSYNEQFF. The CDR3 DNA sequence: TGCGCCAGCAGTGCGCACCTAGGGTCCTACAATGAGCAGTTCTTC.

CDR3 amino acids: CASSLLAGVRYNEQFF. CDR3 DNA: TGTGCCAGCAGCTTACTAGCGGGAGTCCGTTACAATGAGCAGTTCTTC. The chain links TRBV7-9 to TRBJ2-1, with 10 bases matching TRBD2. Germline V gene lookup returns CDR1 SEHNR and CDR2 FQNEAQ (reference sequence). The CDR3 sequence is 16 residues long. V gave up 2 bases and J gave up 4 bases; unmatched junction bases: 5.